The TCR beta chain under discussion was sequenced for a study of cytomegalovirus exposure and HLA in healthy donors. Germline assignment: CDR1 SGHRS and CDR2 YFSETQ. This CDR3 comprises 15 residues. V trimming: 0 bases; J trimming: 5 bases; junction bases outside the gene matches: 6. Study-wide points: Whilst most TCR sequences proved rare, a subset of public TCRs occurred across many donors.

The data were produced by immunoSEQ multiplex PCR, yet TCRdb's version contains in-frame clones alone and is incomplete. The data hold under 150,000 clones, with just over 90% observed a single time. A word on this clone: The antigen remains undetermined.

The receptor's source is a man younger than 35 in good health and CMV-seronegative. The chain employs TRBV5-1 and TRBJ2-5; TRBD2 matches at 8 bases. The specimen was PBMCs. CDR3 coding DNA: TGCGCCAGCAGCTTGGACGGGACTAGGAGTGAGACCCAGTACTTC. This encodes CASSLDGTRSETQYF.